This record concerns one T cell receptor (beta chain) sequence. The target antigen is unknown. The sample comes from a study of vaccination and CD4 T cells after COVID-19. Study-level background: Control wells got either CEFX epitopes, HIV-1 Nef peptides, or no peptide at all.

With the Oncomine TCR Beta short-read assay, DNA from cultured CD4+ T cells was sequenced. TCRdb reanalysed the PCR reads using MiXCR and keeps one entry per CDR3 protein. The sample lists about 8,100 distinct CDR3 sequences; around 60% were seen once. The CDR3 has 12 residues. Germline CDR1 reads SQVTM; CDR2 reads ANQGSEA. The V gene lost 6 bases and the J gene lost 8 bases, with 17 bases spanning the gap. Treatment: roughly 10-day PBMC culture with coronavirus spike peptide pools or control peptides (ViraFEST assay). Convalescent patients tested SARS-CoV-2 PCR positive from March to December 2020, before Alpha, Beta and Delta emerged.

V is TRBV29-1 and J is TRBJ2-7; D may correspond to TRBD1 or TRBD2 (5 bases each). This clonotype originated in a human donor who had recovered from COVID-19. Sample: CD4+ T cells from blood, cultured in vitro. DNA of the CDR3: TGCAGCGTGACGTGGGGACCGAACCAGCAGTACTTC. Translating it yields CSVTWGPNQQYF.